Sequencing of this T cell receptor (beta chain) was carried out in a study of shared clonotypes between healthy human individuals. CDR1 DFQATT and CDR2 SNEGSKA come from the germline V gene (reference sequence). The CDR3 runs to 10 residues. Trimming removed 3 bases from V and 4 bases from J, with 3 bases in between. Libraries were prepared by immunoSEQ multiplex PCR; TCRdb keeps only in-frame clonotypes and omits some of them. The sample consists of approximately 2.4 million clones, about 94% of them appearing once. The TCR was taken from a man aged 18 to 30 in good health. The chain couples TRBV20-1 to TRBJ1-2; the D is unclear. The material sequenced was naive CD4+ T cells sorted from blood. Subset indicated: CD45RA+ positively selected. The CDR3 bases are TGCAGTGCTAGCCCCTATGGCTACACCTTC. Its protein is CSASPYGYTF.